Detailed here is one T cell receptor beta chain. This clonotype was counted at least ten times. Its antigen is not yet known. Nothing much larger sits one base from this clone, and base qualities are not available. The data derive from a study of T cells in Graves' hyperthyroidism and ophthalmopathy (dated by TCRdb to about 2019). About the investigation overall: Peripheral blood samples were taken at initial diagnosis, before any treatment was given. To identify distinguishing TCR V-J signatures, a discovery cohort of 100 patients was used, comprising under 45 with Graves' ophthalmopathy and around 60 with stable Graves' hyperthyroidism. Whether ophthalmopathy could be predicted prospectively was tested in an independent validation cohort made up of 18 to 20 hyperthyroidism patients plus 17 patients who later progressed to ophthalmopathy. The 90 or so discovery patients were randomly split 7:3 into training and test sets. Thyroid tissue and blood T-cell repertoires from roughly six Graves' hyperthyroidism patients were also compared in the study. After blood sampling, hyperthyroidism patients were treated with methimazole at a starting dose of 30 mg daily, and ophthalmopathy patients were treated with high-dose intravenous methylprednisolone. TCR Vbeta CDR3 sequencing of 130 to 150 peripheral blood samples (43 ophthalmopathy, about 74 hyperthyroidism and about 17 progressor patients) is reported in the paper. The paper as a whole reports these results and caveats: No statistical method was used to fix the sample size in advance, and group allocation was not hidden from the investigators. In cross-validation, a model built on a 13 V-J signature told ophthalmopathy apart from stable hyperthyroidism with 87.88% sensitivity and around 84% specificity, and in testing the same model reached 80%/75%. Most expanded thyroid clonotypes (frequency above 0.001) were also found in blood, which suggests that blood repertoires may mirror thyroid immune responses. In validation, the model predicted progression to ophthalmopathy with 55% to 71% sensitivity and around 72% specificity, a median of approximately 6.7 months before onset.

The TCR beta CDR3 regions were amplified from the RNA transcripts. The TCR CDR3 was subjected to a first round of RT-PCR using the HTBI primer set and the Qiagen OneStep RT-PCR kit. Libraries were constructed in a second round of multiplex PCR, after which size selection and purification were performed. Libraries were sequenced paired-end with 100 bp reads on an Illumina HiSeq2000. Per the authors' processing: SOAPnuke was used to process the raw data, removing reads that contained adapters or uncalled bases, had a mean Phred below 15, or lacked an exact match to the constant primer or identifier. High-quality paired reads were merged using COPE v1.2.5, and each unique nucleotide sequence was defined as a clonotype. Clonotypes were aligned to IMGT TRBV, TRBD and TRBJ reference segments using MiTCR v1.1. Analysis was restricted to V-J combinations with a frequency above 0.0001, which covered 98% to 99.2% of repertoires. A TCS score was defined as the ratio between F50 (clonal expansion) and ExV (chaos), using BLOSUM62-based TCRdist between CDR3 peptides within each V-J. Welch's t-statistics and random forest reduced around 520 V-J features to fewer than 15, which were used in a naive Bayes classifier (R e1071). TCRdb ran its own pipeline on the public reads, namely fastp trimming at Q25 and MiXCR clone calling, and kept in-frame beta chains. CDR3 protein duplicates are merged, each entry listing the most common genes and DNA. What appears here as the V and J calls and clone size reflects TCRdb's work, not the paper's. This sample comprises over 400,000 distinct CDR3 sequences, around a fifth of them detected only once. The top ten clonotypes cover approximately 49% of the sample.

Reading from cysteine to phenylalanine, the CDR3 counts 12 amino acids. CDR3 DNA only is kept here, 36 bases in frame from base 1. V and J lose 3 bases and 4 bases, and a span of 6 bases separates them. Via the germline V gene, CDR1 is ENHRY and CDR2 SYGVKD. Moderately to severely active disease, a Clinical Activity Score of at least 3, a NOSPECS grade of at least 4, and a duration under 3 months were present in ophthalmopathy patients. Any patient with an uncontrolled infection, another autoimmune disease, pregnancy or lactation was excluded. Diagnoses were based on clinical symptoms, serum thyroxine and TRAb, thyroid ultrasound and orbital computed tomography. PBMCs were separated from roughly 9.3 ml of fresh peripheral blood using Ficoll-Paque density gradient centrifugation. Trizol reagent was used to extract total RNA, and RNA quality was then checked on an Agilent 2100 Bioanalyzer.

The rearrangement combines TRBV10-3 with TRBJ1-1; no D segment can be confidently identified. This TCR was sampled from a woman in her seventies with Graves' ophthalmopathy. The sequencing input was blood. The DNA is TGTGCCATCAGTGAATTTTCCACTGAAGCTTTCTTT. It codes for CAISEFSTEAFF.